These T cell receptor beta chains were read from a single sample in a study of T-cell memory formation after mild COVID-19. MiXCR was run by TCRdb on the 5' RACE reads, yielding one entry per CDR3 protein. Seen here are about 350,000 distinct CDR3 sequences, approximately 14% observed once, and the top ten hold about a fifth. Sequencing was done on a sample of PBMCs or a T cell subset sorted from them (not recorded which). Source of these receptors: a man aged 18 to 29 who had mild COVID-19 (a few samples of this study predate the infection). Cell type and time point are not known. Each CDR3 is given with its conserved first and last residue. A D gene is named only where the DNA matches it firmly. Clone size appears in some rows only: once, few, many, or a class for an expanded clone.

CDR3 length	clone size	D gene	V gene	J gene	CDR3 DNA	CDR3 protein
14	many	-	TRBV5-1	TRBJ2-1	TGCGCCAGCCATCGCGGGGCCTTTTACAATGAGCAGTTCTTC	CASHRGAFYNEQFF
15	-	TRBD1	TRBV19	TRBJ1-5	TGTGCCAGTAGTGGGACAGGGGGCTACGGTCAGCCCCAGCATTTT	CASSGTGGYGQPQHF
13	-	-	TRBV29-1	TRBJ1-1	TGCAGCGTTGTCGGCGGGGGAGTTAATGAAGCTTTCTTT	CSVVGGGVNEAFF
17	few	-	TRBV21-1	TRBJ2-3	TGTGCCAACTTTCCCCCGCAATTGGGGGGCTCCACAGATACGCAGTATTTT	CANFPPQLGGSTDTQYF
16	few	-	TRBV5-1	TRBJ1-3	TGCGCCAGCAGCTGGCTGGGGCCTTCCTCTGGAAACACCATATATTTT	CASSWLGPSSGNTIYF
14	-	TRBD1	TRBV2	TRBJ1-5	TGTGCCAGCAGTGAAAACAGGGGGGAACAGCCCCAGCATTTT	CASSENRGEQPQHF
17	-	TRBD1	TRBV18	TRBJ2-3	TGTGCCAGCTCACTCGACGTCCGGACAGGGGTCGAAGATACGCAGTATTTT	CASSLDVRTGVEDTQYF
16	few	TRBD1	TRBV7-9	TRBJ1-5	TGTGCCAGCAGCTTTACAGGGGAGTTTAGCAATCAGCCCCAGCATTTT	CASSFTGEFSNQPQHF
14	-	-	TRBV25-1	TRBJ1-3	TGTGCCAGCAGGAAGGGCACCTCTGGAAACACCATATATTTT	CASRKGTSGNTIYF
12	many	-	TRBV7-9	TRBJ2-7	TGTGCCTCAGGGCAGGGAGGCTACGAGCAGTACTTC	CASGQGGYEQYF
14	-	-	TRBV25-1	TRBJ1-4	TGTGCCAGCAGTGAATCTGGACAGACAGAAAAACTGTTTTTT	CASSESGQTEKLFF
14	many	-	TRBV9	TRBJ1-6	TGTGCCAGCAGCGTAGACAATTCCGGCGCACCCCTCCACTTT	CASSVDNSGAPLHF
14	-	-	TRBV5-1	TRBJ1-6	TGCGCCAGCAGCTCGCTCGGATGGGATTCACCCCTCCACTTT	CASSSLGWDSPLHF
16	-	TRBD1	TRBV7-9	TRBJ2-3	TGTGCCAGCAGCCTGGGGACAGGGCCTAGCACAGATACGCAGTATTTT	CASSLGTGPSTDTQYF
13	-	-	TRBV7-9	TRBJ2-3	TGTGCCAGCAGCGGGGGGCCAAGGGGTACGCAGTATTTT	CASSGGPRGTQYF
15	-	-	TRBV5-1	TRBJ2-5	TGCGCCAGCAGCCCGGCCCCTCGGGGATTTGAGACCCAGTACTTC	CASSPAPRGFETQYF
13	few	-	TRBV3-1	TRBJ1-5	TGTGCCAGCAGTCCGGGGCACAATCAGCCCCAGCATTTT	CASSPGHNQPQHF
12	-	-	TRBV11-1	TRBJ2-1	TGTGCCAGCAGCCAGGTAGGGGATGAGCAGTTCTTC	CASSQVGDEQFF
15	-	TRBD2	TRBV7-2	TRBJ2-7	TGTGCCAGCAGCTTATCGAGCGGGGGGTACAACGAGCAGTACTTC	CASSLSSGGYNEQYF
14	few	-	TRBV7-8	TRBJ2-1	TGTGCCAGCAGCGCCGTTCAGGGCCGGGGCCTCGGGGTTTTC	CASSAVQGRGLGVF
11	few	-	TRBV29-1	TRBJ1-1	TGCAGCGTTGAGGGGGACACTGAAGCTTTCTTT	CSVEGDTEAFF
14	-	-	TRBV11-2	TRBJ2-3	TGTGCCAGCAGGTCGGGGCAGAGCACAGATACGCAGTATTTT	CASRSGQSTDTQYF
13	-	-	TRBV7-9	TRBJ1-1	TGTGCCAGCAGCTACGCAGGGAACACTGAAGCTTTCTTT	CASSYAGNTEAFF
14	-	-	TRBV7-9	TRBJ2-6	TGTGCCAGCAGCTTAAACACTGGGGCCAACGTCCTGACTTTC	CASSLNTGANVLTF
13	few	-	TRBV29-1	TRBJ1-1	TGCAGCGTGGGGGGCAGATTGAACACTGAAGCTTTCTTT	CSVGGRLNTEAFF
14	-	-	TRBV4-3	TRBJ2-7	TGCGCCAGCAGCCAAGACCTGTACTCCTACGAGCAGTACTTC	CASSQDLYSYEQYF
15	few	-	TRBV24-1	TRBJ2-4	TGTGCCACCAGTGGAGCCGGGACTTCCAAAAACATTCAGTACTTC	CATSGAGTSKNIQYF
14	many	-	TRBV10-3	TRBJ2-2	TGTGCCATCAGTGAGTCGAGCAACACCGGGGAGCTGTTTTTT	CAISESSNTGELFF
11	few	-	TRBV7-9	TRBJ1-1	TGTGCCAGCAGCTCCTTTCCTGAAGCTTTCTTT	CASSSFPEAFF
16	few	-	TRBV5-1	TRBJ2-2	TGCGCCAGCAGCCTAGGGGTTTTCGCGAACACCGGGGAGCTGTTTTTT	CASSLGVFANTGELFF
14	few	-	TRBV2	TRBJ2-5	TGTGCCAGCAGTGAATCCAAACCGGGAGAGACCCAGTACTTC	CASSESKPGETQYF
15	few	-	TRBV11-2	TRBJ1-1	TGTGCCAGCAGCCCCCGTAAACTCAGGGGCACTGAAGCTTTCTTT	CASSPRKLRGTEAFF
15	-	TRBD1	TRBV7-3	TRBJ1-6	TGTGCCAGCAGCGAGCAGACAGGGTCGCAATCACCCCTCCACTTT	CASSEQTGSQSPLHF
14	few	-	TRBV27	TRBJ1-5	TGTGCCAGCAGTTTATCGTTGGGCAATCAGCCCCAGCATTTT	CASSLSLGNQPQHF
14	many	TRBD1	TRBV6-6	TRBJ1-2	TGTGCCAGCAGTCCGGGACAGGGTGTCTATGGCTACACCTTC	CASSPGQGVYGYTF
14	many	-	TRBV5-6	TRBJ1-1	TGTGCCAGCAGCTGGGGCAGGGTGAACACTGAAGCTTTCTTT	CASSWGRVNTEAFF
14	-	TRBD1	TRBV6-5	TRBJ1-1	TGTGCCAGCAGTCGGGACAGGGTCGACACTGAAGCTTTCTTT	CASSRDRVDTEAFF
15	-	-	TRBV24-1	TRBJ2-1	TGTGCCACCAGTGATCCCAGGGGCTCCTACAATGAGCAGTTCTTC	CATSDPRGSYNEQFF
14	-	-	TRBV6-4	TRBJ1-1	TGTGCCAGCAGTGGCTGTCCGAGGAGCACTGAAGCTTTCTTT	CASSGCPRSTEAFF
16	-	-	TRBV6-6	TRBJ1-6	TGTGCCAGCAGTTACTCGGAGAGCGCTGGGAATTCACCCCTCCACTTT	CASSYSESAGNSPLHF
13	-	-	TRBV4-1	TRBJ2-3	TGCGCCAGCAGCCAAGATCAAAGGAATACGCAGTATTTT	CASSQDQRNTQYF
15	few	-	TRBV5-5	TRBJ1-2	TGTGCCAGCAGCCAAAATGCGGAAGTAAACTATGGCTACACCTTC	CASSQNAEVNYGYTF
15	many	-	TRBV4-3	TRBJ2-3	TGCGCCAGCAGCCAGGGGGCAGGGGGGCGAGATACGCAGTATTTT	CASSQGAGGRDTQYF
14	-	-	TRBV6-5	TRBJ2-7	TGTGCCAGCAGTTACTCGTCATCGACGGACGAGCAGTACTTC	CASSYSSSTDEQYF
17	-	TRBD2	TRBV4-1	TRBJ2-4	TGCGCCAGCAGCCAACTACCCGGGGGGACGTCCAAAAACATTCAGTACTTC	CASSQLPGGTSKNIQYF
14	-	-	TRBV6-6	TRBJ1-2	TGTGCCAGCAGTTACGCGGACAGCCTATGGGGCTACACCTTC	CASSYADSLWGYTF
15	many	TRBD1	TRBV18	TRBJ1-1	TGTGCCAGCTCTCAGGGACAGGGAATGAACACTGAAGCTTTCTTT	CASSQGQGMNTEAFF
12	few	-	TRBV20-1	TRBJ1-2	TGCAGTGCTAGTTGGCAGGCCTATGGCTACACCTTC	CSASWQAYGYTF
19	-	TRBD2	TRBV20-1	TRBJ2-3	TGCAGTGCTAGAGTCGGGCCGGGGGGGCGGACCCCTAACACAGATACGCAGTATTTT	CSARVGPGGRTPNTDTQYF
15	-	-	TRBV6-5	TRBJ2-3	TGTGCCAGCACGGTGGGTTGGGCCTCCCTCGATACGCAGTATTTT	CASTVGWASLDTQYF
15	-	TRBD1	TRBV9	TRBJ2-7	TGTGCCAGCAGCGTTGGGGGACAGCTCCCCTACGAGCAGTACTTC	CASSVGGQLPYEQYF
17	few	-	TRBV11-1	TRBJ2-7	TGTGCCAGCAGCCGGTGGGGACGGCTGGGGAGCTCCTACGAGCAGTACTTC	CASSRWGRLGSSYEQYF
15	few	-	TRBV7-2	TRBJ2-3	TGTGCCAGCAGCTTTGTGGGGGCCACGCCAGATACGCAGTATTTT	CASSFVGATPDTQYF
11	many	-	TRBV11-2	TRBJ2-1	TGTGCCAGCAGTTTCGGACGTCAGCAGTTCTTC	CASSFGRQQFF
15	few	-	TRBV7-6	TRBJ1-4	TGTGCCAGCAGCTTTGGTGGCGACCGCAATGAAAAACTGTTTTTT	CASSFGGDRNEKLFF
14	few	-	TRBV2	TRBJ2-1	TGTGCCAGCAGTGAATTCAGCGGTTACAATGAGCAGTTCTTC	CASSEFSGYNEQFF
19	-	-	TRBV4-2	TRBJ2-1	TGTGCCAGCAGCCCCGAGACACAACTTTTTGGGAGCTCCTACAATGAGCAGTTCTTC	CASSPETQLFGSSYNEQFF
16	-	-	TRBV16	TRBJ1-4	TGTGCCAGCAGCCAGTTCCTCGACAGACATAATGAAAAACTGTTTTTT	CASSQFLDRHNEKLFF
15	few	-	TRBV5-1	TRBJ1-2	TGCGCCAGCAGCTTGGGGTGGTGGGCCGACTATGGCTACACCTTC	CASSLGWWADYGYTF